The subject of this entry is one T cell receptor (beta chain). Its target antigen remains unknown. No much larger clone exists at a distance of one base, and base qualities are not known. TCRbeta CDR3 regions were amplified from genomic DNA using the immunoSEQ Assay, a bias-controlled multiplex PCR. The authors' pipeline ran thus. The number of nucleated cells in each sample was estimated by amplification of reference gene primers within the assay. To quantify the absolute abundance of each unique TCRbeta CDR3 rearrangement, sequence reads were collapsed and filtered. For each sample, productive Simpson clonality was calculated as the square root of Simpson's diversity index over productive rearrangements. In TCRdb, the immuneACCESS table is reduced to in-frame sequences with V and J assigned. These tables do not hold every clone; where another copy was compared, an unresolved V gene accounts for under half, and the others remain unexplained. The V and J calls and the clone size are those of that table, but D and trimming were determined from the DNA. This sample is represented by 70,000 to 95,000 clones; under 95% of them were singletons. Around 3.9% of the sample belongs to the ten largest clones.

Whole blood was collected in K2EDTA tubes by collaborating institutions according to the institutions' own protocols. For TCRbeta analysis, collaborators shipped samples as frozen whole blood, isolated PBMCs, or DNA extracted from either of those sample types. The data stem from a study of blood T cell repertoires in COVID-19 (dated by TCRdb to the early 2020s). Some background on the complete study: Samples from collaborators originated in the United States, Italy and Spain and spanned both the acute and convalescent phases of COVID-19. The prospective study material was composed of cDNA or gDNA derived from T cells, B-cell-depleted T cells, or PBMCs. Subjects who had been exposed to COVID-19, were actively infected with it, or had recovered from it provided the deeply sampled blood TCRbeta repertoires that made up the dataset. The sample metadata nearly always contained a de-identified subject ID, COVID-19 status, age in years and sex. The repertoires were released in a freely available public database intended as a resource for research on the immune response to SARS-CoV-2. The samples were drawn from the first 160 participants of the ongoing ImmuneRACE study and from over 950 subjects provided by 6 global collaborators. HLA class I and class II types, where available, came from metadata supplied by the sample provider rather than from assay-based typing.

Beyond this particular receptor, the publication reports: The quantity of clinical and demographic metadata differed by source and by participant and was supplied without curation.

Here V drops 3 bases and J drops 6 bases, and the junction holds 13 bases not matched to any gene. Per the germline V gene, MNHNS is the CDR1 and SASEGT is the CDR2. From the cysteine up to the phenylalanine, the CDR3 has a length of 18 residues. Only CDR3 DNA is held: 54 bases, read in frame from base 1. This TCR was recovered from a woman aged 50 to 60 in a cohort sampled during active COVID-19. Recombination connected TRBV6-1 to TRBJ2-3, and 12 junction bases match TRBD2. Source material: peripheral blood. The CDR3 protein is CASSEITPLAGGVDTQYF. The nucleotide sequence reads TGTGCCAGCAGTGAGATAACCCCCCTAGCGGGAGGGGTGGATACGCAGTATTTT.